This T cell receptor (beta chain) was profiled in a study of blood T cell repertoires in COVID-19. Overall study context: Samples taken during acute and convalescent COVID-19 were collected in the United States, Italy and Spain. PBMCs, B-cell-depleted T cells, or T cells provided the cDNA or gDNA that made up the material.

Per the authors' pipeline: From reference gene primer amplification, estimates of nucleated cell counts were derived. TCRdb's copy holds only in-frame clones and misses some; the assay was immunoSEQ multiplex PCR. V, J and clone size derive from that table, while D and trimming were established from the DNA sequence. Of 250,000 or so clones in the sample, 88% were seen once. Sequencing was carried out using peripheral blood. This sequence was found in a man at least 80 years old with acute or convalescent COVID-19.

The CDR3 DNA is TGTGCCAGCAGCCAGAGGTCGGCTAGGCAAAGCAATCAGCCCCAGCATTTT. Protein sequence: CASSQRSARQSNQPQHF. This sequence joins TRBV7-2 and TRBJ1-5, with no clear D. The CDR3 sequence is 17 residues long. Trimming took off 5 bases at V and 1 base at J, with 18 bases between the two ends. Germline CDR1 is SGHTA and CDR2 is FQGNSA.